This TCR beta chain was identified in a study of radiation and T cells in renal cell carcinoma. Study results and caveats: Top tumor clonotypes rose in blood 2 weeks post-radiation, then contracted. Pretreatment tumor biopsies were lacking, so baseline clonotypes are unknown.

Time point denoted: blood 4 weeks post-SBRT, at nephrectomy. Treatment given: 15 Gy SBRT to primary tumor, nephrectomy 4 weeks later. Nephrectomy followed 15 Gy stereotactic body radiation by 4 weeks. Serial blood draws occurred at baseline and 2 and 4 weeks post-SBRT. Only in-frame clones appear in the TCRdb table, and some are missing; sequencing was by immunoSEQ multiplex PCR. Of fewer than 200,000 clones in the sample, about 87% were seen once. Remarks on this clone: What it binds is unknown.

Germline CDR1 is SGHTS and CDR2 is YDEGEE. Trimming cost V 2 bases and J 4 bases; bases outside gene matches: 1. CDR3 size: 13 residues. This rearrangement joins TRBV5-8 to TRBJ2-3, with 7 bases aligning to TRBD2. The source is a woman in her forties or fifties with renal cell carcinoma. The sequencing here drew on blood, taken from a patient whose treatment included radiotherapy and nephrectomy. The CDR3 is CASSLRGADTQYF. CDR3 DNA: TGTGCCAGCAGCTTACGGGGGGCAGATACGCAGTATTTT.